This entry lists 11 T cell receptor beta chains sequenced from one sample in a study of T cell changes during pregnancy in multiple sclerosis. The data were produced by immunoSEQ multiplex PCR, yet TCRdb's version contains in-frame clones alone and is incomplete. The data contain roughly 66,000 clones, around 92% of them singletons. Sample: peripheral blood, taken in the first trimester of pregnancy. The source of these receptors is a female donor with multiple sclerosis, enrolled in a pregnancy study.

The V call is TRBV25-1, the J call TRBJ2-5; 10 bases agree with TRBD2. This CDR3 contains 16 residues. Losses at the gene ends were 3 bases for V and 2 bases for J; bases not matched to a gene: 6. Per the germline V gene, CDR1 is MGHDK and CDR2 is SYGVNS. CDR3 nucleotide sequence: TGTGCCAGCAGTGAGCTAGCGGGAGATCGGCAAGAGACCCAGTACTTC. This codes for CASSELAGDRQETQYF.

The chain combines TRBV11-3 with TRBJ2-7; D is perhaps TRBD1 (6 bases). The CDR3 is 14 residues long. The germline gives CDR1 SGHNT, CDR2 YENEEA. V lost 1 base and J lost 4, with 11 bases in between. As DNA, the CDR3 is TGTGCCAGCAGCTTAGCCGGGACACCTTACGAGCAGTACTTC. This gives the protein CASSLAGTPYEQYF.

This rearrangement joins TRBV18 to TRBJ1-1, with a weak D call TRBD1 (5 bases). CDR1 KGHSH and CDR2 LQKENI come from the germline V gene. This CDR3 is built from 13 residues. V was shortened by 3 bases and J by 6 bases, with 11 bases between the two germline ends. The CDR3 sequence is CASSPLRGAEAFF. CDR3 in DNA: TGTGCCAGCTCACCCCTAAGGGGCGCTGAAGCTTTCTTT.

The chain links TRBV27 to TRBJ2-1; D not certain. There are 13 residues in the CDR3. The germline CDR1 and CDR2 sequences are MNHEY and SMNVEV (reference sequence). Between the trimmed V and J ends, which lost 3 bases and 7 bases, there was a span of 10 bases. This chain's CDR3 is CASSFAANNEQFF. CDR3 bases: TGTGCCAGCAGTTTTGCTGCGAATAATGAGCAGTTCTTC.

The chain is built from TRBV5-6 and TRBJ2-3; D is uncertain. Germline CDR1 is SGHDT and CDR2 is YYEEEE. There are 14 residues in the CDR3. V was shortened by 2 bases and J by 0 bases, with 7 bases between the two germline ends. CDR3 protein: CASSLDRSTDTQYF. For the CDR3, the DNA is TGTGCCAGCAGCTTAGATAGAAGCACAGATACGCAGTATTTT. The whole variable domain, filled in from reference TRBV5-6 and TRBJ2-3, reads DAGVTQSPTHLIKTRGQQVTLRCSPKSGHDTVSWYQQALGQGPQFIFQYYEEEERQRGNFPDRFSGHQFPNYSSELNVNALLLGDSALYLCASSLDRSTDTQYFGPGTRLTVL.

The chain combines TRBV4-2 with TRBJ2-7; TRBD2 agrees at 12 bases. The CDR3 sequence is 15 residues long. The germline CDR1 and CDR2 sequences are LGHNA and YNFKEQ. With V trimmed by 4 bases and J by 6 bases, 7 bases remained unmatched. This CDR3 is CASSLEQLAGGEQYF. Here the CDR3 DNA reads TGTGCCAGCAGCCTCGAGCAACTAGCGGGAGGCGAGCAGTACTTC.

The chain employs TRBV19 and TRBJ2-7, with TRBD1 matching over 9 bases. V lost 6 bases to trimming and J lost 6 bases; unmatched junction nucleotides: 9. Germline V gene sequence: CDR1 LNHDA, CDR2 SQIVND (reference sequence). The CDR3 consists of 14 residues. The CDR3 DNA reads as TGTGCCAGTAGCCGCTGGGACAGGGAAGGCGAGCAGTACTTC. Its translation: CASSRWDREGEQYF.

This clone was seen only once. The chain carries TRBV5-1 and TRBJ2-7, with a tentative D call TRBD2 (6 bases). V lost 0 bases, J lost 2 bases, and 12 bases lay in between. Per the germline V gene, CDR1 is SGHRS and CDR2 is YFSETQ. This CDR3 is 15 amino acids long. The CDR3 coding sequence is TGCGCCAGCAGCTTGGTCGTCGGGGGTACCTACGAGCAGTACTTC. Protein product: CASSLVVGGTYEQYF.

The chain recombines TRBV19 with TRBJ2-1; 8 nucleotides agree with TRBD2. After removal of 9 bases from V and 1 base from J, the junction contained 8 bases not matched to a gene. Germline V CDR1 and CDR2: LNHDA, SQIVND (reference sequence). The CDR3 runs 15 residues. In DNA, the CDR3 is TGTGCCAGCACAAGCGGGAGTGGATCCTACAATGAGCAGTTCTTC. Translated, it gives CASTSGSGSYNEQFF.

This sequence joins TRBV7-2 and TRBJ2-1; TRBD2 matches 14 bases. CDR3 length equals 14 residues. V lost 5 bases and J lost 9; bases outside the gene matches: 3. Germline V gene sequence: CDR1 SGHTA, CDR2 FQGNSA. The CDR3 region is CASSQTSGRGEQFF. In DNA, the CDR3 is TGTGCCAGCAGCCAGACTAGCGGGAGGGGTGAGCAGTTCTTC.

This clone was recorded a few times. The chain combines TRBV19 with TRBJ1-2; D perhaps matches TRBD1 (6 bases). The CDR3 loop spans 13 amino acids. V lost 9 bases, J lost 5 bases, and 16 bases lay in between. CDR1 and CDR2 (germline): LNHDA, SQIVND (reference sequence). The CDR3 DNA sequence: TGTGCCAGCCTTCGGGGGGGCGCGTATGGCTACACCTTC. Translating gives CASLRGGAYGYTF.